Listed below are T cell receptor beta chains from one sample, sequenced in a study of human T cells and chemical hapten exposure. TCRdb reanalysed the RACE reads using MiXCR and keeps one entry per CDR3 protein. The repertoire has around 130,000 distinct CDR3 sequences, approximately 10% of them found once; the top ten carry more than 2%. The material sequenced was whole blood, taken in connection with sensitization to the hapten diphenylcyclopropenone (DPC). The receptor set was obtained from a woman aged 45-65 years with alopecia areata. Some clones in this sample may be carry-over from other donors' samples. The CDR3 runs from the conserved cysteine through the conserved F or W.

j_gene,len,v_gene,CDR3aa
TRBJ2-3,16,TRBV7-2,CASSSPRGGSTDTQYF
TRBJ2-3,14,TRBV28,CASSLLAGADTQYF
TRBJ1-1,14,TRBV7-2,CASSLNRMNTEAFF
TRBJ1-2,17,TRBV6-6,CASSYSPSPRETYGYTF
TRBJ1-5,13,TRBV29-1,CSVLETPRGPQHF
TRBJ2-7,14,TRBV7-2,CASSPGVFSYEQYF
TRBJ1-1,13,TRBV5-1,CASSLWGLTEAFF
TRBJ2-1,17,TRBV18,CASSPRAGASSYNEQFF
TRBJ2-7,12,TRBV10-3,CAISDREYEQYF
TRBJ2-6,16,TRBV5-1,CASSLFSDSGANVLTF
TRBJ1-5,14,TRBV12-3/TRBV12-4,CASSTGASYQPQHF
TRBJ2-1,15,TRBV5-4,CASTKWSQPYNEQFF
TRBJ1-6,14,TRBV20-1,CSARDPDFNSPLHF
TRBJ2-4,21,TRBV4-1,CASSLGPGLAGGPGAKNIQYF
TRBJ2-7,11,TRBV12-3/TRBV12-4,CASRSGGEQYF
TRBJ2-3,12,TRBV25-1,CASREHSDTQYF
TRBJ2-6,13,TRBV29-1,CSIWSSGANVLTF
TRBJ2-3,14,TRBV12-5,CASRTGTSTDTQYF
TRBJ2-3,16,TRBV7-2,CASSLFFPGPTDTQYF
TRBJ2-7,15,TRBV12-3/TRBV12-4,CASSIPSGGLYEQYF
TRBJ2-3,14,TRBV12-3/TRBV12-4,CASSPTGLTDTQYF
TRBJ1-5,13,TRBV3-1,CASSQGLGQPQHF
TRBJ1-4,15,TRBV7-2,CASSLPTGGNEKLFF
TRBJ2-6,15,TRBV7-2,CASSPGPSGANVLTF
TRBJ1-5,14,TRBV23-1,CASSQRGVNQPQHF
TRBJ1-3,16,TRBV7-9,CASSLAVAASGNTIYF
TRBJ1-2,15,TRBV12-3/TRBV12-4,CASSFTGGTLGGYTF
TRBJ1-5,15,TRBV20-1,CSASSSTGGNQPQHF
TRBJ1-3,17,TRBV4-3,CASSQGTGTFSGNTIYF
TRBJ1-5,15,TRBV24-1,CATSDRDREPQPQHF
TRBJ1-2,13,TRBV7-9,CASSPNHREGYTF
TRBJ2-7,15,TRBV10-3,CAISDRLAISYEQYF
TRBJ1-1,11,TRBV6-6,CASSYSREAFF
TRBJ2-1,12,TRBV5-1,CASTESSNEQFF
TRBJ1-5,16,TRBV4-1,CASSQKGTGGNQPQHF
TRBJ2-1,13,TRBV29-1,CSAREAIGNEQFF
TRBJ1-5,13,TRBV12-3/TRBV12-4,CASSWGEDQPQHF
TRBJ2-3,15,TRBV5-5,CASSLRRLNPDTQYF
TRBJ2-5,13,TRBV12-3/TRBV12-4,CASSLGRQGTQYF
TRBJ2-7,13,TRBV10-3,CAISESTGQGKYF
TRBJ2-1,14,TRBV29-1,CSVGKQASYNEQFF
TRBJ2-5,11,TRBV20-1,CSGEKQETQYF
TRBJ1-2,13,TRBV14,CASSQDLTDGYTF
TRBJ1-1,13,TRBV2,CASSEGTGFEAFF
TRBJ2-7,16,TRBV5-1,CASSLVGTGDSYEQYF
TRBJ2-7,13,TRBV20-1,CSARPEGPYEQYF
TRBJ1-3,15,TRBV2,CASFLQGTYGNTIYF
TRBJ2-1,15,TRBV4-1,CASSPGAGSYNEQFF
TRBJ1-1,16,TRBV7-9,CASSWRTGHSNTEAFF
TRBJ1-2,16,TRBV7-2,CASSLGIGTGGNGYTF
TRBJ2-4,17,TRBV24-1,CATSDLTSGRAKNIQYF
TRBJ1-5,15,TRBV20-1,CSASIGVSGYQPQHF
TRBJ2-3,15,TRBV11-2,CASSLDPVPVDTQYF
TRBJ2-3,15,TRBV3-1,CASSSRAGRTDTQYF
TRBJ1-3,13,TRBV10-3,CAMARVPGNTIYF
TRBJ1-3,14,TRBV3-1,CASSQGLGGNTIYF
TRBJ1-5,15,TRBV2,CASSDDPASNQPQHF
TRBJ1-2,16,TRBV27,CASSPQGPVPLRGYTF
TRBJ1-4,14,TRBV13,CASSPDRGGEKLFF